The clone carrying this T cell receptor (beta chain) has a count of ten or more. As yet, its antigen is unknown. Sequenced patients had shown CD8+CD57+ cell expansion by flow cytometry. All patients had severe acquired aplastic anemia. All patients were therapy-naive when blood was sampled. This record belongs to a study of CD8+CD57+ T cells in acquired aplastic anemia. Study summary: When averaged, DNA from sorted CD4+ and CD8+ cells came to about 3 ug.

Findings of the study overall: There were roughly 28 CD8+ CDR3 sequences that occurred in both patients and controls.

CDR3 and TCR beta VDJ profiling relied on a genomic DNA template. MiXCR, run by TCRdb on the reads, gives a single entry per CDR3 protein. The sample consists of about 160,000 distinct CDR3 sequences, roughly 43% of them appearing once. V was trimmed by 5 bases and J by 0 bases, leaving 11 bases between them. CDR3 length: 15 residues. The germline gives CDR1 SGHTA, CDR2 FQGNSA. This rearrangement joins TRBV7-2 to TRBJ1-5; D remains ambiguous. The receptor was isolated from a human donor with aplastic anemia. The sequenced material came from sorted CD4+, CD8+, or CD8+CD57+ T cells (not recorded which) from PBMCs. The CDR3 region is CASSLYGDSNQPQHF. The CDR3 nucleotides read TGTGCCAGCAGCCTATACGGTGATAGCAATCAGCCCCAGCATTTT.